This entry concerns a single T cell receptor beta chain. Its antigen is as yet unknown. This CDR3 has 16 residues. V dropped 6 bases and J dropped 6 bases, with 21 bases sitting between them. Germline V CDR1 and CDR2: MDHEN, SYDVKM. Authors' analysis steps: In the immunoSEQ data, sequences were junction-only and lacked quality scores, so filtering differed. Sequenced by immunoSEQ multiplex PCR; TCRdb stores in-frame clones only, minus some. V, J and clone size derive from that table, while D and trimming were established from the DNA sequence. The sample includes around 1.4 million clones, approximately 98.5% seen only once; the top ten take about 0.35%. Healthy adults negative for HIV, lacking recent acute infections or vaccinations, served as donors. Among the donors, all were Caucasian adults who lived in Nashville, Tennessee. The data stem from a study of shared clonotypes between healthy human individuals. Whole-study results and caveats: Non-shared clonotypes were found to have lower generation probabilities than the clonotypes that were shared by all four of the sorted-subset donors.

Sequencing input: naive CD4+ T cells sorted from blood. Specified subset: CD45RA+ positively selected. The receptor comes from a man aged 30 to 39 in good health. This chain uses TRBV28 with TRBJ2-1; maybe TRBD2 (6 bases). CDR3 DNA: TGTGCCAGCAGCTCCATGACGCTTAGCGGACCCAATGAGCAGTTCTTC. Translating gives CASSSMTLSGPNEQFF.